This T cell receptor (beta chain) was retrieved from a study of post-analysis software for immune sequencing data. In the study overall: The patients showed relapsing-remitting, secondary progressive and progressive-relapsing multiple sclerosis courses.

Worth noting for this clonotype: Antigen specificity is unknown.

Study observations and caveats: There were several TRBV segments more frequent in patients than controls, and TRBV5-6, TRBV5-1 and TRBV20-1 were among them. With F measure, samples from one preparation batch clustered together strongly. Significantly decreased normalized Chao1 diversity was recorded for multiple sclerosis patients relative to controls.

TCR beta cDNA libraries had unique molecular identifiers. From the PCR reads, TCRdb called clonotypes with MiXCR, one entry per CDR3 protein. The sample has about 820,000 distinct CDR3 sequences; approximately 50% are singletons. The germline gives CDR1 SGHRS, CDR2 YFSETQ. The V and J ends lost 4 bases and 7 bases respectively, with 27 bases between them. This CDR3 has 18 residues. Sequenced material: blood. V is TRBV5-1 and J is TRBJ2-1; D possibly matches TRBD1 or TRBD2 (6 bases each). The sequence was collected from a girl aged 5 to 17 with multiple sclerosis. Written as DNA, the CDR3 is TGCGCCAGCAGCCCCTACCCCCCCGGGTGGGGGGCCCAAAATGAGCAGTTCTTC. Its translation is CASSPYPPGWGAQNEQFF.